The 17 T cell receptor beta chains presented below share a single source sample, sequenced in a study of OX40 agonist ivuxolimab in advanced cancers. Assay used: immunoSEQ multiplex PCR; TCRdb lists only in-frame clones, some missing. The sample holds tens of thousands of clones, over 75% seen once. The sample here was CD4+ or CD8+ T cells sorted from blood, taken in a trial of the OX40 agonist ivuxolimab. The receptors originated from an adult with an advanced solid tumor such as melanoma, head and neck, liver or kidney cancer.

The V gene is TRBV5-6, the J gene TRBJ2-7, with D tentatively TRBD1 or TRBD2 (5 bases each). CDR3 length: 13 amino acids. The germline V and J ends were trimmed by 4 bases and 2 bases, with 10 bases remaining between them. Germline CDR1 reads SGHDT; CDR2 reads YYEEEE. The chain's CDR3 is CASSPGTTYEQYF. The CDR3 DNA follows: TGTGCCAGCAGCCCGGGGACCACCTACGAGCAGTACTTC.

The chain links TRBV25-1 to TRBJ1-2, with 9 bases matching TRBD1. This CDR3 is built from 17 residues. The trim removed 1 base at V and 5 bases at J, leaving 11 bases unmatched. The germline gives CDR1 MGHDK, CDR2 SYGVNS. CDR3 nucleotides: TGTGCCAGCAGTGAATGGTTGGGGGACAGGGTGGGTTATGGCTACACCTTC. Translated, it gives CASSEWLGDRVGYGYTF.

The genes are TRBV9 and TRBJ1-3; 7 bases line up with TRBD1. The trim removed 3 bases at V and 0 bases at J, leaving 12 bases unmatched. Germline values: CDR1 SGDLS, CDR2 YYNGEE. The CDR3 spans 18 residues. CDR3 nucleotide sequence: TGTGCCAGCAGCGGGACTGCCAGGGGGACCAACTCTGGAAACACCATATATTTT. This translates into CASSGTARGTNSGNTIYF. Based on the CDR3 plus reference TRBV9 and TRBJ1-3, the full variable domain is DSGVTQTPKHLITATGQRVTLRCSPRSGDLSVYWYQQSLDQGLQFLIQYYNGEERAKGNILERFSAQQFPDLHSELNLSSLELGDSALYFCASSGTARGTNSGNTIYFGEGSWLTVV.

This rearrangement joins TRBV7-6 to TRBJ2-5; D ambiguous. V lost 2 bases and J 2 bases, leaving 6 bases between the germline ends. The length of the CDR3 is 13 residues. Germline values: CDR1 SGHVS, CDR2 FNYEAQ. In nucleotides, the CDR3 is TGTGCCAGCAGCTTAATACAGCAAGAGACCCAGTACTTC. Translating gives CASSLIQQETQYF. The complete variable domain, with remaining parts taken from reference TRBV7-6 and TRBJ2-5, reads GAGVSQSPRYKVTKRGQDVALRCDPISGHVSLYWYRQALGQGPEFLTYFNYEAQQDKSGLPNDRFSAERPEGSISTLTIQRTEQRDSAMYRCASSLIQQETQYFGPGTRLLVL.

The V and J genes are TRBV27 and TRBJ2-1; D is perhaps TRBD1 or TRBD2 (5 bases each). This CDR3 contains 16 residues. Trimming removed 2 bases from V and 2 bases from J, with 13 bases in between. Looked up from germline, CDR1 is MNHEY and CDR2 is SMNVEV (reference sequence). DNA of the CDR3: TGTGCCAGCAGTTTAGAAGGGACCGGCGCCTACAATGAGCAGTTCTTC. Its translation is CASSLEGTGAYNEQFF.

V gene TRBV2 combines with J gene TRBJ2-1; 11 nucleotides align to TRBD1. Looked up from germline, CDR1 is SNHLY and CDR2 is FYNNEI. The CDR3 extends over 15 amino acids. Trimming cost V 6 bases and J 8 bases; bases outside gene matches: 9. The CDR3 protein is CASSFRDRGFDEQFF. The CDR3 bases are TGTGCCAGCAGCTTCCGGGACAGGGGGTTCGATGAGCAGTTCTTC.

The rearrangement links TRBV21-1 to TRBJ1-3. TRBV21-1 is annotated as a pseudogene. The CDR3 length is 16 residues. The CDR3 sequence is CASSTLRDLSGNTIYF. CDR3 nucleotides: TGTGCCAGCAGCACGTTACGGGACCTCTCTGGAAACACCATATATTTT.

The chain carries TRBV11-2 and TRBJ2-7; the match to TRBD1 covers 7 bases. This CDR3 is 15 amino acids long. In germline, CDR1 is SGHAT, CDR2 FQNNGV. Losses at the gene ends were 5 bases for V and 1 base for J; bases not matched to a gene: 8. DNA of the CDR3: TGTGCCAGCAGCCCGTGGGACAGTGTTTCCTACGAGCAGTACGTC. This translates into CASSPWDSVSYEQYV.

This chain joins TRBV5-6 and TRBJ1-3; TRBD1 agrees at 8 bases. Germline V gives CDR1 SGHDT, CDR2 YYEEEE. This CDR3 spans 15 amino acids. Trimming cost V 4 bases and J 3 bases; bases outside gene matches: 6. CDR3 loop: CASSAQGAVGNTIYF. The CDR3 coding sequence is TGTGCCAGCAGCGCGCAGGGGGCGGTTGGAAACACCATATATTTT.

The V gene is TRBV6-1, the J gene TRBJ1-4; D gene ambiguous. The CDR3 is made up of 12 amino acids. The germline V gene encodes CDR1 MNHNS and CDR2 SASEGT. Trimming took 10 bases from V and 7 from J, leaving 13 bases between them. CDR3 in DNA: TGTGCCACGGGGTATGCAGGTGAAAAACTGTTTTTT. Translation gives CATGYAGEKLFF.

The chain links TRBV7-9 to TRBJ2-5; weak D call: TRBD2 (5 bases). This CDR3 has 14 amino acids. CDR1 is SEHNR and CDR2 is FQNEAQ in the germline V gene (reference sequence). Trimming shortened V by 4 bases and J by 0 bases, and 9 bases separated the two germline ends. CDR3 loop: CASSSSGYQETQYF. CDR3 nucleotides: TGTGCCAGCAGCTCGTCGGGGTACCAAGAGACCCAGTACTTC.

This rearrangement joins TRBV28 to TRBJ1-2; D not certain. From germline, CDR1 is MDHEN and CDR2 SYDVKM. The CDR3 totals 12 residues. The ends were cut back, 6 bases at V and 3 bases at J, with 8 bases in the middle. CDR3 sequence: CASSPGDYGYTF. CDR3 coding DNA: TGTGCCAGCAGCCCCGGGGACTATGGCTACACCTTC.

The chain links TRBV6-5 to TRBJ1-1; 7 bases line up with TRBD1. Germline CDR1 reads MNHEY; CDR2 reads SVGAGI. The CDR3 totals 15 residues. With 2 bases clipped from V and 1 base from J, the junction kept 4 bases outside the gene matches. In DNA form, the CDR3 reads TGTGCCAGCAGTTACGCTGACAGGGCGAACACTGAAGCTTTCTTT. Its translation: CASSYADRANTEAFF.

V and J are TRBV27 and TRBJ2-7, with 8 bases that match TRBD1. This CDR3 contains 15 residues. Germline CDR1 and CDR2: MNHEY and SMNVEV (reference sequence). J was trimmed by 1 base and V by 2 bases; bases with no gene match: 4. Written as DNA, the CDR3 is TGTGCCAGCAGTTTAGCTGGGACAGGTTCCTACGAGCAGTACTTC. Amino acids: CASSLAGTGSYEQYF.

The chain links TRBV7-3 to TRBJ2-5, with 7 bases lining up with TRBD2. The CDR3 contains 14 residues. Germline loops: CDR1 SGHTA, CDR2 FQGTGA. Trimming cost V 3 bases and J 3 bases; bases outside gene matches: 4. CDR3 in amino acids: CASSLDGGEETQYF. As DNA, the CDR3 is TGTGCCAGCAGCTTGGATGGGGGGGAAGAGACCCAGTACTTC.

V gene TRBV2 combines with J gene TRBJ2-3, with no clear D. This CDR3 has 14 amino acids. Trimming removed 0 bases from V and 6 bases from J, with 10 bases in between. CDR1 SNHLY and CDR2 FYNNEI come from the germline V gene. CDR3 loop: CASSEALLGDTQYF. CDR3 sequence (DNA): TGTGCCAGCAGTGAAGCGCTATTGGGGGATACGCAGTATTTT.

The rearrangement joins TRBV7-9 to TRBJ2-7; the D gene could be TRBD1 or TRBD2 (5 bases each). The CDR3 runs 15 residues. Germline V gene sequence: CDR1 SEHNR, CDR2 FQNEAQ (reference sequence). V lost 1 base, J lost 2 bases, and 12 bases lay in between. CDR3 sequence (DNA): TGTGCCAGCAGCTTAGGGGCAGGGAGCCCCTACGAGCAGTACTTC. It encodes CASSLGAGSPYEQYF.